This TCR beta chain was captured in a study of PD-L1 blockade in urothelial cancer. This CDR3 has 13 amino acids. V lost 11 bases and J 9 bases, leaving 20 bases between the germline ends. The germline CDR1 and CDR2 sequences are MNHNY and SVGAGI (reference sequence). Templates that were synthetic TCR analogs were spiked into each PCR. The table came from immunoSEQ multiplex PCR; TCRdb's copy has only in-frame clones and leaves some out. The sample has 42,000 or so clones, roughly 78% seen once; the top ten hold approximately 13%. Documented time point: peripheral blood 6 weeks after treatment start. The chain is built from TRBV6-6 and TRBJ2-4; D might be TRBD1 (7 bases). Sequences were derived from PBMCs, sampled around atezolizumab (anti-PD-L1) treatment. This TCR came from a man in his 60s with urothelial cancer. The CDR3 DNA reads as TGTGCCTCAGGGGGGACAGCAAACGGCATTCAGTACTTC. Its protein product is CASGGTANGIQYF.